A single TCR beta chain is shown here with its context. Its cognate antigen is unknown. CDR3 length: 11 residues. In germline, CDR1 is DFQATT, CDR2 SNEGSKA (reference sequence). V dropped 6 bases and J dropped 7 bases, with 12 bases sitting between them. This specimen comes from a study of cytomegalovirus exposure and HLA in healthy donors. Overall study: One earlier analysis, a look at around 170 million T cells, found almost 120 million unique TCR beta sequences. Findings and limits, study-wide: Analyzed later, most CMV-associated TCR beta chains appeared HLA-restricted. Productive status was seen about 87% or about 30% of the time for most TCR beta V segments in an earlier analysis. A link between a missense DCLRE1C variant and TCR beta V- and J-gene trimming emerged from a later analysis.

PCR employed 60 Vbeta and 13 Jbeta primers. Repertoires were generated with immunoSEQ multiplex PCR, while TCRdb's copy carries only in-frame clones and drops some. The table records around 150,000 clones, around three quarters of them present only once. The specimen was PBMCs. The sequence was collected from a middle-aged man in good health and CMV-seronegative. This rearrangement joins TRBV20-1 to TRBJ1-2, with D unresolved. CDR3 residues: CSAPVTGGYTF. In DNA form, the CDR3 reads TGCAGTGCCCCCGTTACTGGTGGCTACACCTTC.